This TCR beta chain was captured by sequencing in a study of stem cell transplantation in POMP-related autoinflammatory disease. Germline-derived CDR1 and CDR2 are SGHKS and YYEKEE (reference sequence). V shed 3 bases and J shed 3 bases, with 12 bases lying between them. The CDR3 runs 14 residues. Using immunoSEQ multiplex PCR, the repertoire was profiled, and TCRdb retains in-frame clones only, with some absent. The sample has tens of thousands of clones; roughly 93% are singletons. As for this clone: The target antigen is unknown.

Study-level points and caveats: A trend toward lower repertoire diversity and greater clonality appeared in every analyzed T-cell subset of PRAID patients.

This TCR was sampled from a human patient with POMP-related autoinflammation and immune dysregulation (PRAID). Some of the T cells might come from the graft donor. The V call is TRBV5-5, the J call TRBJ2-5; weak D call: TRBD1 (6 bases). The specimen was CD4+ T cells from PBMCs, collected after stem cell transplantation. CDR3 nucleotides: TGTGCCAGCAGCTCCGGACAGCCTAAAGAGACCCAGTACTTC. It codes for CASSSGQPKETQYF.